This record concerns one TCR beta chain sequence. This clonotype occurred many times. Its antigen specificity is not known. Base quality data are lacking; no much larger clone is found one base away. The junction shows trimming of 8 bases on V and 7 bases on J, and the gene matches do not reach 17 bases of it. The CDR3 runs 16 residues from the cysteine to the phenylalanine. Of the read, only the CDR3 DNA is kept; its 48 bases are in frame from base 1. Reading the germline V gene (reference sequence) gives CDR1 MNHEY and CDR2 SMNVEV. To prepare the library, multiplex PCR was applied. The data were produced on an Illumina HiSeq 4000. To build TCR beta libraries, CDR3 regions were amplified by Arm-PCR using iRepertoire HTBI primers. Before sequencing, the PCR products went through gel purification. Concerning the study's data processing: A total of fewer than 70 TRBV and 14 TRBJ segments were identified across samples and were used for gene usage analysis of CDR3 amino acid clonotypes. COPE and FqMerger were used to merge filtered high-quality paired reads into contigs. BLAST was used to align contigs to IMGT TRBV, TRBD and TRBJ reference genes, with CDR3 defined following IMGT. Highly expanded clones were defined as clonotypes with a frequency above 0.1%. Repertoire diversity was measured by Shannon entropy, and V-J evenness by the Gini coefficient. Clonotypes shared by more than one individual were considered public. The public sequencing data were trimmed at Q25 with fastp and processed into clonotypes with MiXCR by TCRdb, which kept only in-frame beta chains. Every entry covers one CDR3 protein and lists the most common genes and DNA from its rows. The V and J calls follow TCRdb's processing rather than the paper's. For this sample there are approximately 400,000 distinct CDR3 sequences; 15% appear just once. The ten largest clonotypes hold over 7% of the sample.

The entry originates in a study of regulatory T cells in long-lasting Graves disease (dated by TCRdb to the early 2020s). Concerning the study at large: In the newly diagnosed Graves' disease group, patients had been taking antithyroid drugs for less than 3 months. Persistent Graves' disease patients were compared with newly diagnosed Graves' disease patients by peripheral blood TCR sequencing and RNA sequencing. The study was registered as a clinical trial and conducted in China. A total of approximately 35 samples were covered by TCR sequencing, comprising some 13 persistent and roughly 20 newly diagnosed Graves' disease patients. General study outcomes and caveats: Sequencing and analysis were limited to the TCR beta chain. Only peripheral blood was studied, because thyroid tissue, the primary lesion, was inaccessible. A larger number of public clonotypes was shared among persistent patients (more than 2,500) than among newly diagnosed patients (more than 850). Persistent disease showed preferential use of TRBV28, TRBJ1-2 and TRBJ2-5, whereas newly diagnosed disease favored TRBV20-1 and TRBJ2-1. Persistent Graves' disease patients showed lower TCR Shannon entropy and fewer highly expanded clones than newly diagnosed patients, suggesting clonal expansion. The authors acknowledged the small sample size as a limitation that may reduce accuracy.

What this sample's time point label stands for: newly diagnosed GD, antithyroid drugs for less than 3 months. For both TCR sequencing and RNA sequencing, RNA was extracted from PBMCs using TRIzol. The diagnosis of Graves' disease was made according to American Thyroid Association guidelines. Patients for the study were recruited at an endocrinology department in Xi'an, China. Each patient gave roughly 8.4 milliliters of peripheral blood, collected in an EDTA anticoagulant tube. PBMCs were isolated by Ficoll Paque Plus density gradient separation without further T cell sorting. An Agilent 2100 Bioanalyzer and agarose gel were used to check RNA quality, and a NanoDrop 2000 was used to measure RNA concentration. This sample also appeared in a second study, on T cells in Graves' hyperthyroidism and ophthalmopathy. From the second report: A patient counted as having stable Graves' hyperthyroidism if no progression to ophthalmopathy occurred over 18 months of follow-up. The hyperthyroidism patients were between 18 and 65 years old and newly diagnosed, with a disease duration of less than 2 months. Any patient with an uncontrolled infection, another autoimmune disease, pregnancy or lactation was excluded. Diagnoses were established on the basis of clinical symptoms, serum thyroxine and TRAb, thyroid ultrasound, and orbital computed tomography. The first round of RT-PCR for the TCR CDR3 was performed with the HTBI primer set and the Qiagen OneStep RT-PCR kit. Most expanded thyroid clonotypes (frequency above 0.001) were also detected in blood, a finding suggesting that blood repertoires may reflect thyroid immune responses. A model built on a 13 V-J signature distinguished ophthalmopathy from stable hyperthyroidism, reaching over 85% sensitivity and about 81% specificity in cross-validation and 80%/75% in testing. In validation, the model predicted progression to ophthalmopathy a median of approximately 6.6 months before onset, with about 70% sensitivity and about 72% specificity. To identify distinguishing TCR V-J signatures, a discovery cohort of about 100 patients was used, comprising 43 with Graves' ophthalmopathy and around 57 with stable Graves' hyperthyroidism. An independent validation cohort of around 19 hyperthyroidism patients and about 15 patients who later progressed to ophthalmopathy tested prospective prediction of ophthalmopathy. For training and testing, the 100 or so patients in the discovery cohort were randomly divided in a 7:3 ratio. In addition, the study compared T-cell repertoires in thyroid tissue and in blood from five to seven Graves' hyperthyroidism patients. Following sampling, methimazole starting at 30 mg daily was given to hyperthyroidism patients, and high-dose intravenous methylprednisolone was given to ophthalmopathy patients. Libraries were constructed in a second round of multiplex PCR, after which size selection and purification were carried out. Sequencing of the libraries was done on an Illumina HiSeq2000 using paired-end 100 bp reads. SOAPnuke was used to process the raw data, with reads discarded if the reads contained adapters or uncalled bases, had a mean Phred below 15, or lacked an exact constant-primer or identifier match. High-quality paired reads were merged with COPE v1.2.5, and unique nucleotide sequences were defined as clonotypes. Clonotypes were aligned to IMGT TRBV, TRBD and TRBJ reference segments using MiTCR v1.1. The analysis included only V-J combinations with a frequency above 0.0001, which together covered approximately 99% of the repertoires. The TCS score was defined as the ratio of F50 (clonal expansion) to E x V (chaos), calculated using BLOSUM62-based TCRdist between CDR3 peptides within each V-J. Welch's t-statistics and random forest reduced 500 to 650 V-J features to 10 to 15, which were used in a naive Bayes classifier (R e1071). No statistical method was used to set the sample size in advance, and investigators knew the group allocation. The paper describes TCR Vbeta CDR3 sequencing of 140 or so peripheral blood samples, made up of under 50 ophthalmopathy patients, around 78 hyperthyroidism patients and about 17 progressor patients.

The V and J genes are TRBV27 and TRBJ2-7; TRBD1 aligns with 10 central bases. This sample comprised peripheral blood mononuclear cells (PBMCs), obtained at new diagnosis, from a patient treated with antithyroid drugs. This clonotype originated in a woman aged 40 to 49 with Graves disease. Donor details come from another sample of the same person, matched by shared clones. The nucleotide sequence reads as follows: TGTGCCAGCCATCAAGGGACAGGGGAGGCCCCACTGGAGCAGTACTTC. It encodes CASHQGTGEAPLEQYF.